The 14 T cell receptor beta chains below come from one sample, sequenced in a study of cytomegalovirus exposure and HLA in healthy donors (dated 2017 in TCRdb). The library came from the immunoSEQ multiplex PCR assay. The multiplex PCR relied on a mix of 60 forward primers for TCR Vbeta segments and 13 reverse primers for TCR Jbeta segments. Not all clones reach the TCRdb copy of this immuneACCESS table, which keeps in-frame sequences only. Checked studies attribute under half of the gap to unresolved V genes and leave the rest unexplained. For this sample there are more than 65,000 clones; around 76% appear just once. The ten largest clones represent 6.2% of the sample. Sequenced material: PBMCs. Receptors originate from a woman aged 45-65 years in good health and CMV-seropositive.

The CDR3 reads CASSPTGSEKLFF. The CDR3 DNA is TGTGCCAGCAGCCCAACAGGGAGTGAAAAACTGTTTTTT. The chain is built from TRBV7-9 and TRBJ1-4, with a tentative D call TRBD1 (6 bases). This CDR3 has 13 residues. Trimming cost V 5 bases and J 7 bases, with 11 bases left between them. Per the germline V gene, CDR1 is SEHNR and CDR2 is FQNEAQ (reference sequence).

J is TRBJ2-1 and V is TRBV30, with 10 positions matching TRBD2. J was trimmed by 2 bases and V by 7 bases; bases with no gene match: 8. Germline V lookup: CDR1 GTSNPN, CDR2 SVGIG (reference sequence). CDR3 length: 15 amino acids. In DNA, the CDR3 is TGTGCCTTCGGTTTGGGACTAGCGCCCTACAATGAGCAGTTCTTC. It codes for CAFGLGLAPYNEQFF.

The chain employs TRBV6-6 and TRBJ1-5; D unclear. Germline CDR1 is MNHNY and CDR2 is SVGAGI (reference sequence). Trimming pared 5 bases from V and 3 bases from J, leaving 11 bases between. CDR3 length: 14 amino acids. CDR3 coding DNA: TGTGCCAGCAGTACCCTTGGACTCAATCAGCCCCAGCATTTT. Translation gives CASSTLGLNQPQHF.

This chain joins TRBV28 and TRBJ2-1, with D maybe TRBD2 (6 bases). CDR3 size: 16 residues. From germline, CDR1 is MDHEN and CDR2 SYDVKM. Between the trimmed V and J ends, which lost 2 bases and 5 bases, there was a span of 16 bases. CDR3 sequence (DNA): TGTGCCAGCAGTTTAAGGGACGGGAGAGGAAACAATGAGCAGTTCTTC. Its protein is CASSLRDGRGNNEQFF.

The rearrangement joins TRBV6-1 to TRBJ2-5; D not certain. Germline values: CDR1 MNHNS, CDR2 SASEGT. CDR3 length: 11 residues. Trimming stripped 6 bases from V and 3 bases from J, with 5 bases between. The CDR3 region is CASRLEETQYF. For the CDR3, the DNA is TGTGCCAGCAGACTCGAAGAGACCCAGTACTTC.

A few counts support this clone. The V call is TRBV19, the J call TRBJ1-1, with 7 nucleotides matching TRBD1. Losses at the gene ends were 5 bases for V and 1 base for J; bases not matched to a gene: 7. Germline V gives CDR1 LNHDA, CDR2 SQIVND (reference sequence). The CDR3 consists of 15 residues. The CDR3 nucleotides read TGTGCCAGTAGTGTCGACAGGGTCGGGAACACTGAAGCTTTCTTT. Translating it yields CASSVDRVGNTEAFF.

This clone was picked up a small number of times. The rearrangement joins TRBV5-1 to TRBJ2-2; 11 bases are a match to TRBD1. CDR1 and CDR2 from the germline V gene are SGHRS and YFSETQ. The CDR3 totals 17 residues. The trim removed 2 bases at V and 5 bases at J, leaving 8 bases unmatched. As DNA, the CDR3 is TGCGCCAGCAGCTTCATGAGGACAGGGGGCGAAACCGGGGAGCTGTTTTTT. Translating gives CASSFMRTGGETGELFF.

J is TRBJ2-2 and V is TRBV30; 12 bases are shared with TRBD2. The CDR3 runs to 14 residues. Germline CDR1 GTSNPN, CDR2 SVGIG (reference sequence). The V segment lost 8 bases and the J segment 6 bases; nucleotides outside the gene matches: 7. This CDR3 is CALAGGPVPGELFF. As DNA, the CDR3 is TGTGCCCTAGCGGGAGGGCCGGTCCCCGGGGAGCTGTTTTTT.

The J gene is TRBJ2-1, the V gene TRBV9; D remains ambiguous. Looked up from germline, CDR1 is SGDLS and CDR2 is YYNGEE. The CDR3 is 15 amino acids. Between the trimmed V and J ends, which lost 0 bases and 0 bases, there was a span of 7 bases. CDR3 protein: CASSVAPSSYNEQFF. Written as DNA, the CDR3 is TGTGCCAGCAGCGTAGCGCCGAGCTCCTACAATGAGCAGTTCTTC.

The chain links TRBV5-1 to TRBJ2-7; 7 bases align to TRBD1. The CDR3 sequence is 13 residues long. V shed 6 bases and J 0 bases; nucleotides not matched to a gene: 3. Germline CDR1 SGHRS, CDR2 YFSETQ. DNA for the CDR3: TGCGCCAGCAAGGCAGGGGGCTCCTACGAGCAGTACTTC. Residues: CASKAGGSYEQYF.

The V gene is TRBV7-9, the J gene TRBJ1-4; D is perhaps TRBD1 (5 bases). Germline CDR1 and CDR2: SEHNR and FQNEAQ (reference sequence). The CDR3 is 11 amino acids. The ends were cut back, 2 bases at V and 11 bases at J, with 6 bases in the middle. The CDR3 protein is CASSLKGKLFF. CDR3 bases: TGTGCCAGCAGCTTAAAGGGGAAACTGTTTTTT.

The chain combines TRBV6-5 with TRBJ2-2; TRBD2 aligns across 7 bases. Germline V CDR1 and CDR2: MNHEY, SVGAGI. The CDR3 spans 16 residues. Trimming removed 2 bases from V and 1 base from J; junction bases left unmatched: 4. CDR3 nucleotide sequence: TGTGCCAGCAGTTACGCGGGAGCTAAGAACACCGGGGAGCTGTTTTTT. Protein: CASSYAGAKNTGELFF.

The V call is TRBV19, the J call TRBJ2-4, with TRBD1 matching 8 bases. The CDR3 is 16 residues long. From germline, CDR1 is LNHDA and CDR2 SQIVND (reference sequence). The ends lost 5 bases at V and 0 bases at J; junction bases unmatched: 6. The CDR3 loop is CASSGTGRRAKNIQYF. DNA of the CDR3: TGTGCCAGTAGTGGGACAGGCCGTCGAGCCAAAAACATTCAGTACTTC. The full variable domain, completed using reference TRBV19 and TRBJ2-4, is DGGITQSPKYLFRKEGQNVTLSCEQNLNHDAMYWYRQDPGQGLRLIYYSQIVNDFQKGDIAEGYSVSREKKESFPLTVTSAQKNPTAFYLCASSGTGRRAKNIQYFGAGTRLSVL.

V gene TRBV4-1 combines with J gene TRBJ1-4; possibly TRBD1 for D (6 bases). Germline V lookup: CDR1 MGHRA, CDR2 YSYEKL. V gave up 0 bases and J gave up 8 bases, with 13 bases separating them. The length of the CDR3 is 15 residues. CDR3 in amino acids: CASSQEGRGGEKLFF. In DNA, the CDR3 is TGCGCCAGCAGCCAAGAGGGCAGGGGCGGGGAAAAACTGTTTTTT.